Listed here are 20 T cell receptor beta chains from one sample, sequenced in a study of vaccination effects on CD4 cells after COVID-19. Clones were read by immunoSEQ multiplex PCR, and TCRdb kept only the in-frame ones, dropping some. The data show 45,000 to 55,000 clones, roughly 72% seen once. The culture ran for approximately 10 days, and then CD4+ T cells were isolated. Participants completed two doses of the BNT162b2 or mRNA-1273 vaccine. Their antigen targets remain unknown. The sample in question was CD4+ T cells from PBMCs cultured without peptide, obtained after COVID-19 vaccination. The receptors here all came from a human donor who received a COVID-19 vaccine.

V is TRBV7-8 and J is TRBJ2-1; maybe TRBD2 (7 bases). CDR1 is SGHVS and CDR2 is FQNEAQ in the germline V gene. Between the trimmed V and J ends, which lost 3 bases and 7 bases, there was a span of 22 bases. CDR3 size: 17 residues. The CDR3 reads CASSFRRMGGARNEQFF. CDR3 bases: TGTGCCAGCAGCTTTCGGAGGATGGGGGGGGCGAGGAATGAGCAGTTCTTC.

The chain has TRBV3-1 (or the pseudogene TRBV3-2) and TRBJ2-1; 12 bases line up with TRBD2. Germline V gene sequence: CDR1 LGHDT, CDR2 YNNKEL (reference sequence). The CDR3 consists of 15 residues. With 4 bases clipped from V and 10 bases from J, the junction kept 8 bases outside the gene matches. CDR3 bases: TGTGCCAGCAGCCTCACACTAGCGGGAGGAGTCGAGCAGTTCTTC. The encoded protein is CASSLTLAGGVEQFF.

This clone appeared once. The gene calls are TRBV14 and TRBJ1-2; D is uncertain. The CDR3 runs to 15 residues. V was pared by 3 bases and J by 4 bases, with 15 bases between. CDR1 is SGHDN, CDR2 FVKESK, per germline. CDR3 sequence: CASSQTGWASYGYTF. For the CDR3, the DNA is TGTGCCAGCAGCCAGACTGGTTGGGCGAGCTATGGCTACACCTTC. Using reference TRBV14 and TRBJ1-2 for the parts outside the CDR3, the full variable domain is EAGVTQFPSHSVIEKGQTVTLRCDPISGHDNLYWYRRVMGKEIKFLLHFVKESKQDESGMPNNRFLAERTGGTYSTLKVQPAELEDSGVYFCASSQTGWASYGYTFGSGTRLTVV.

The DNA for the CDR3 is TGTGCCAGCAGCTTATCGGGCACAGATACGCAGTATTTT. It codes for CASSLSGTDTQYF. This rearrangement joins TRBV7-9 to TRBJ2-3; D is unclear. CDR3 length equals 13 residues. The V end was cut by 2 bases, the J end by 1 base, with 4 bases between. CDR1 and CDR2 from the germline V gene are SEHNR and FQNEAQ (reference sequence).

This clone occurred once. The J gene is TRBJ2-1, the V gene TRBV5-1; D gene unclear. The V and J ends lost 4 bases and 0 bases respectively, with 11 bases between them. This CDR3 region has 15 residues. Per germline, CDR1 SGHRS and CDR2 YFSETQ. The CDR3 nucleotides read TGCGCCAGCAGCGAGACGGGCCCCTCCTACAATGAGCAGTTCTTC. This encodes CASSETGPSYNEQFF.

The chain carries TRBV10-2 and TRBJ2-1; D gene ambiguous. V lost 3 bases to trimming and J lost 8 bases, with 20 bases between them. Germline V gives CDR1 WSHSY, CDR2 SAAADI. The CDR3 totals 16 residues. The CDR3 is CASSDGLVSRYDEQFF. The CDR3, as DNA: TGCGCCAGCAGTGATGGGCTCGTTAGTAGGTATGATGAGCAGTTCTTC.

The rearrangement uses TRBV4-1 and TRBJ2-2; tentatively, D is TRBD2 (6 bases). V lost 1 base and J lost 5, with 20 bases in between. The germline V gene encodes CDR1 MGHRA and CDR2 YSYEKL. The CDR3 has 18 amino acids. CDR3 coding DNA: TGCGCCAGCAGCCAAGCGGGACTGATAGGGGTCGGAACCGGGGAGCTGTTTTTT. Protein sequence: CASSQAGLIGVGTGELFF.

The rearrangement uses TRBV29-1 and TRBJ2-3; D is unresolved. The CDR3 consists of 12 residues. The V and J ends lost 5 bases and 4 bases respectively, with 10 bases between them. Germline loops: CDR1 SQVTM, CDR2 ANQGSEA. CDR3 region: CSVRAGSDTQYF. The CDR3 region has the DNA TGCAGCGTTCGGGCAGGATCAGATACGCAGTATTTT.

The chain couples TRBV27 to TRBJ1-6; maybe TRBD1 (5 bases). The CDR3 has 15 amino acids. With 7 bases removed from V and 7 bases from J, the gap between germline ends came to 17 bases. Germline CDR1 is MNHEY and CDR2 is SMNVEV (reference sequence). The CDR3 spells CASTSGGLGNSPLHF. The CDR3 DNA reads as TGTGCCAGCACCTCGGGGGGTCTAGGGAATTCACCCCTCCACTTT.

The sample holds a few counts of this clone. J is TRBJ2-3 and V is TRBV4-1; D could derive from TRBD1 or TRBD2 (5 bases each). Germline CDR1 is MGHRA and CDR2 is YSYEKL. Trimming cost V 3 bases and J 10 bases, with 20 bases left between them. The CDR3 spans 15 residues. The CDR3 spells CASSQAGTSGLAQYF. In DNA, the CDR3 is TGCGCCAGCAGCCAGGCTGGGACGTCGGGTTTGGCGCAGTATTTT.

This chain joins TRBV5-8 and TRBJ2-2; D might be TRBD1 (5 bases). CDR1 SGHTS and CDR2 YDEGEE come from the germline V gene. Trimming cost V 2 bases and J 5 bases, with 13 bases left between them. This CDR3 contains 15 residues. In nucleotides, the CDR3 is TGTGCCAGCAGCTTACAGACAGTGAAAACCGGGGAGCTGTTTTTT. It encodes CASSLQTVKTGELFF.

This chain links TRBV7-9 with TRBJ2-7; 9 bases are shared with TRBD2. Germline V gene lookup returns CDR1 SEHNR and CDR2 FQNEAQ (reference sequence). The CDR3 contains 15 residues. The V segment lost 5 bases and the J segment 5 bases; nucleotides outside the gene matches: 10. The CDR3 region has the DNA TGTGCCAGCAGCCCCCGAGCTAGCGGGATTAACGAGCAGTACTTC. Its translation is CASSPRASGINEQYF.

This chain connects TRBV18 to TRBJ2-5; 7 bases match TRBD2. Germline trimming cut 3 bases from V and 5 bases from J; bases unmatched to any gene: 6. This CDR3 spans 14 amino acids. In germline, CDR1 is KGHSH, CDR2 LQKENI. The CDR3 loop is CASSPRTRAETQYF. Written as DNA, the CDR3 is TGTGCCAGCTCACCCAGGACTAGAGCGGAGACCCAGTACTTC.

V and J are TRBV19 and TRBJ2-1; D gene uncertain. Germline assignment: CDR1 LNHDA and CDR2 SQIVND (reference sequence). Trimming took 9 bases from V and 4 from J, leaving 7 bases between them. The length of the CDR3 is 11 residues. The CDR3 DNA sequence: TGTGCCAGCCTTCAATACAATGAGCAGTTCTTC. Its protein product is CASLQYNEQFF.

The chain links TRBV25-1 to TRBJ1-2, with 7 bases matching TRBD1. The CDR3 sequence is 13 residues long. Germline V gives CDR1 MGHDK, CDR2 SYGVNS. J lost 5 bases, V lost 4 bases, and 4 bases had no gene match. CDR3 coding DNA: TGTGCCAGCAGTGCCGGGACAGTTTATGGCTACACCTTC. Protein sequence: CASSAGTVYGYTF.

The rearrangement joins TRBV7-9 to TRBJ2-5, with a tentative D call TRBD2 (5 bases). This CDR3 comprises 16 residues. Trimming left V 2 bases short and J 5 bases short, with 18 bases between. Germline CDR1 and CDR2: SEHNR and FQNEAQ (reference sequence). The CDR3 DNA sequence: TGTGCCAGCAGCTTAAGTTGGACGGGGAGATCGGAGACCCAGTACTTC. Its protein product is CASSLSWTGRSETQYF.

The J gene is TRBJ2-3, the V gene TRBV5-4; 9 nucleotides match TRBD2. Germline V lookup: CDR1 SGHNT, CDR2 YYREEE (reference sequence). The J segment lost 3 bases and the V segment lost 4 bases, leaving 6 bases of the junction unmatched. The CDR3 is 15 residues long. The CDR3 region is CASSPAGGRTDTQYF. As DNA, the CDR3 is TGTGCCAGCAGCCCAGCGGGAGGTCGGACAGATACGCAGTATTTT.

The J gene is TRBJ1-1, the V gene TRBV11-1; D remains unclear. The V gene lost 5 bases and the J gene lost 6 bases, with 13 bases spanning the gap. The CDR3 extends over 13 amino acids. The V gene's germline CDR1 is SGHAT and CDR2 FQDESV (reference sequence). The CDR3 spells CASSTQIRAEAFF. Here the CDR3 DNA reads TGTGCCAGCAGCACCCAGATTAGGGCTGAAGCTTTCTTT.

The genes are TRBV4-1 and TRBJ2-1, with no clear D. In germline, CDR1 is MGHRA, CDR2 YSYEKL. V lost 6 bases, J lost 4 bases, and 22 bases lay in between. The CDR3 covers 17 residues. CDR3 nucleotide sequence: TGCGCCAGCAGTACCGACCTCGCCCCCCCCTTTTACAATGAGCAGTTCTTC. Encoded protein: CASSTDLAPPFYNEQFF.

CDR3: CSVLGLEAFF. The CDR3, as DNA: TGCAGCGTTCTCGGTCTTGAAGCTTTCTTT. The genes are TRBV29-1 and TRBJ1-1; no firm D call. The length of the CDR3 is 10 residues. Germline CDR1 reads SQVTM; CDR2 reads ANQGSEA. Trimming took off 5 bases at V and 7 bases at J, with 8 bases between the two ends.